This T cell receptor beta chain was captured by sequencing in a study of T cell responses to AZD1222 COVID-19 vaccine. Investigators merged groups given second doses at roughly 4 or roughly 12 weeks. Clones were sequenced by immunoSEQ multiplex PCR, and TCRdb holds only the in-frame ones, with some missing. The sample lists approximately 120,000 clones, approximately 90% occurring once. With respect to this clone: What it binds is not known.

Overall study findings and caveats: Seropositive AZD1222 recipients at baseline numbered only five or six. Spike-wide vaccine-associated CD4 TCRs dominated at 160-218 and 743-854. Possibly, clonal diversity was underestimated; donors were largely white British and included more females.

This material consisted of peripheral blood, taken 28 days after the second AZD1222 dose. The source is an adult who received the AZD1222 COVID-19 vaccine.

The CDR3 sequence is CASIRGPWRGYTF. CDR3 bases: TGTGCCAGCATTAGGGGGCCCTGGCGTGGCTACACCTTC. The chain has TRBV6-5 and TRBJ1-2; TRBD1 matches 7 bases. Germline V gives CDR1 MNHEY, CDR2 SVGAGI. CDR3 length equals 13 residues. The ends lost 7 bases at V and 7 bases at J; junction bases unmatched: 9.